The clone carrying this T cell receptor (beta chain) has at least ten counts. Its target is not known. The entry originates in a study of CD8 T cells in ankylosing spondylitis. Whole-study findings and limits: Disease-linked clones had a CD8+ phenotype and relatively low frequency in peripheral blood. A TCR beta motif made of several highly homologous variants seemed typical of ankylosing spondylitis blood. Prior work had noted some motif variants in reactive arthritis blood and synovial fluid. Disease-linked clones were reportedly significantly enriched in matched ankylosing spondylitis synovial fluid.

Quantitative 5'-RACE with molecular barcodes generated TCR beta libraries. One entry per CDR3 protein, called by TCRdb with MiXCR from the 5' RACE reads. Among fewer than 550,000 distinct CDR3 sequences, approximately 5.3% were seen once, and the ten largest hold 3% to 4%. The sample comprised blood, either unsorted or a sorted T cell fraction (not recorded which). The TCR comes from a male donor with ankylosing spondylitis.

The DNA for the CDR3 is TGTGCCAGCATCTACCAAGAGACCCAGTACTTC. As protein: CASIYQETQYF. V usage is TRBV25-1 and J usage is TRBJ2-5, with no clear D. The V end lost 7 bases, the J end lost 0 bases, and 3 bases lay between the germline ends. This CDR3 spans 11 amino acids. CDR1 and CDR2 (germline): MGHDK, SYGVNS.